This T cell receptor (delta chain) came from a study of gamma-delta chains in newborns, infants, children. On the study more broadly: Polyclonal expansion of innate γδ T cells after birth follows microbial exposure.

TCRdb re-identified clones in the reads via CATT. In the table there are roughly 6,000 delta-chain clones, 1.9% of which are singletons. A few counts support this clone. The TCRdb protein comes from a much larger clone and disagrees with this DNA's translation at residue 4, likely due to a read error; the protein given here is derived from the DNA. Germline values: CDR1 GEAIGNYY, CDR2 EKD. The CDR3 is 17 residues long. J gave up 2 bases and V 5 bases, and 4 bases lay outside the gene matches. This clonotype was sampled from a child who was a newborn, infant or young child, either healthy, febrile or measles-vaccinated (not recorded which). This sequence joins TRDV2 and TRDJ3; 11 nucleotides line up with TRDD3. Specimen: blood. The CDR3 spells CACGVLGDTWDTRQMFF. The CDR3, as DNA: TGTGCCTGTGGCGTACTGGGGGATACCTGGGACACCCGACAGATGTTTTTC.